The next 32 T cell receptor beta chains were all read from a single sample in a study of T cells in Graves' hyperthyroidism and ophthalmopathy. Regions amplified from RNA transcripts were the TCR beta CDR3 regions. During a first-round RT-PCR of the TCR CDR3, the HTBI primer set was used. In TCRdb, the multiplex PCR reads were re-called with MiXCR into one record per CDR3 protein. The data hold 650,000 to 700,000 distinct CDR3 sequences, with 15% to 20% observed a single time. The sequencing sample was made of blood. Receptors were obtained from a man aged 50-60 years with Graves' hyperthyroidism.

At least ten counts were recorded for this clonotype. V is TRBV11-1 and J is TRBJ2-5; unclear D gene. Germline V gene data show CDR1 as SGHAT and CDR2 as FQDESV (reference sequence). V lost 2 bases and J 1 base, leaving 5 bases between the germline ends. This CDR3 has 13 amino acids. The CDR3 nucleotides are TGTGCCAGCAGCTTAAGTTTCCAAGAGACCCAGTACTTC. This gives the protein CASSLSFQETQYF.

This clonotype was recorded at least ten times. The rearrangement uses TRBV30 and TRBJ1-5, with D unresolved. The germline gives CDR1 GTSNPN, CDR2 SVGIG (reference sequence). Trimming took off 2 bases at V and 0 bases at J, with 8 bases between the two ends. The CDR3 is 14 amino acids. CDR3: CAWSSLHSNQPQHF. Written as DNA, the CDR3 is TGTGCCTGGAGTTCCCTTCATAGCAATCAGCCCCAGCATTTT.

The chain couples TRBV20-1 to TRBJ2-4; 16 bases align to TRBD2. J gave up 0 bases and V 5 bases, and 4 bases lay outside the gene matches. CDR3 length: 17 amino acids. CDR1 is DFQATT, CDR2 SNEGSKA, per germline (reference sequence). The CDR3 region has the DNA TGCAGTGCTGGGGGACTAGCGGGAGGGAAAGCCAAAAACATTCAGTACTTC. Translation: CSAGGLAGGKAKNIQYF.

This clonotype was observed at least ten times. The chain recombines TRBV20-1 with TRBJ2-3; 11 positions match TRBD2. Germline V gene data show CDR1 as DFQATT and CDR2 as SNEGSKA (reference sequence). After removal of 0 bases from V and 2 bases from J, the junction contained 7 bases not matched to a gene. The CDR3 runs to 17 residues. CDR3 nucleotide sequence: TGCAGTGCTAGAGATCAGACTAGCGGGACCCACACAGATACGCAGTATTTT. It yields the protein CSARDQTSGTHTDTQYF.

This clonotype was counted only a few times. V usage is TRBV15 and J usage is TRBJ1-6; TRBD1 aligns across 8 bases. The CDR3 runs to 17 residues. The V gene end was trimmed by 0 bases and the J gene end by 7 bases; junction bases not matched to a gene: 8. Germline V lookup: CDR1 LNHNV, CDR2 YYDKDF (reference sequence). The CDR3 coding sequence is TGTGCCACCAGCAGAGAATTAGGGACAGGCCTCAATTCACCCCTCCACTTT. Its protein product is CATSRELGTGLNSPLHF.

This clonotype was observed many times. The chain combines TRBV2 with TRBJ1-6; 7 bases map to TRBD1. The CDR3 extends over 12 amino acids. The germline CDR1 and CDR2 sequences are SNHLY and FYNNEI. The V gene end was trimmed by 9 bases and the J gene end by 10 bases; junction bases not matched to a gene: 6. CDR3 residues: CARQGFGSPLHF. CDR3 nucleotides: TGTGCCAGACAGGGGTTTGGATCACCCCTCCACTTT.

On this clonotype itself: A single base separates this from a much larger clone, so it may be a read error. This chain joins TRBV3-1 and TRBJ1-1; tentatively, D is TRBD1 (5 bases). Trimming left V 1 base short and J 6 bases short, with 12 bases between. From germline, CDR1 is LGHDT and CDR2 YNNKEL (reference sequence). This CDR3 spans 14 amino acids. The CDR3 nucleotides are TGTGCCAGCAGCCAAGTAGCAGGGAGCGCTGAAGCTTTCTTT. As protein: CASSQVAGSAEAFF.

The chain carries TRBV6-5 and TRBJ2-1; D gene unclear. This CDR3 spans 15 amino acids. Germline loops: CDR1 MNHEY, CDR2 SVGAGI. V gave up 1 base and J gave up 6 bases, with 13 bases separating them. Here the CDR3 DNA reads TGTGCCAGCAGTTACTTCGGTCGGTACTCCAATGAGCAGTTCTTC. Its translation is CASSYFGRYSNEQFF.

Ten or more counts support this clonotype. The CDR3 protein is CASSFSPRTDTQYF. DNA for the CDR3: TGTGCCAGCAGCTTCTCCCCACGCACAGATACGCAGTATTTT. This chain uses TRBV7-2 with TRBJ2-3; no definite D call. The ends were cut back, 3 bases at V and 1 base at J, with 8 bases in the middle. The length of the CDR3 is 14 residues. The germline CDR1 and CDR2 sequences are SGHTA and FQGNSA.

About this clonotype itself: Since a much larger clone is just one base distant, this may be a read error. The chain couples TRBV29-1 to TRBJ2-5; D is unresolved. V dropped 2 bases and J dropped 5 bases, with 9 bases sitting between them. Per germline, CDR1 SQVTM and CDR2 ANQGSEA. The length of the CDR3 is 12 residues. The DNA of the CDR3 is TGCAGCGTTGAACCGATCGCGGAGACCCAGTACTTC. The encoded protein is CSVEPIAETQYF.

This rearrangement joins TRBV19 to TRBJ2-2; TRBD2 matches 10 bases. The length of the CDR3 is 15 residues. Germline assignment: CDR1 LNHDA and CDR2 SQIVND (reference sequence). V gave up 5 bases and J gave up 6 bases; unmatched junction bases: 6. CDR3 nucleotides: TGTGCCAGTAGTGGATCTAGCGGGAGTGCCGGGGAGCTGTTTTTT. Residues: CASSGSSGSAGELFF.

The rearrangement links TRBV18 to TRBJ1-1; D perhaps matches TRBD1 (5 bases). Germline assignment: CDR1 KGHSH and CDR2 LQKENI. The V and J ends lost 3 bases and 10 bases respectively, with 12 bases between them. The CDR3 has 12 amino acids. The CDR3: CASSPDQGAAFF. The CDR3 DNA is TGTGCCAGCTCACCCGACCAAGGGGCAGCTTTCTTT. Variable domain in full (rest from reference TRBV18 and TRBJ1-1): NAGVMQNPRHLVRRRGQEARLRCSPMKGHSHVYWYRQLPEEGLKFMVYLQKENIIDESGMPKERFSAEFPKEGPSILRIQQVVRGDSAAYFCASSPDQGAAFFGQGTRLTVV.

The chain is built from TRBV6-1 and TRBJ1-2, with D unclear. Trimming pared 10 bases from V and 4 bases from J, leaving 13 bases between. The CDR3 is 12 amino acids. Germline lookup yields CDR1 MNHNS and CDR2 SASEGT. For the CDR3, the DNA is TGTGCCACGGGCGGACGGATCTATGGCTACACCTTC. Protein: CATGGRIYGYTF.

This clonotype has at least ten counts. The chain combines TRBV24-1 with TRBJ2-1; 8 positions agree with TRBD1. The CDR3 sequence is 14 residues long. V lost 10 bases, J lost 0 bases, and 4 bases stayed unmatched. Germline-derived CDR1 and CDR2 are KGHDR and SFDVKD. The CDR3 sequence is CATQTGGSYNEQFF. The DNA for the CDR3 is TGTGCCACACAAACAGGGGGCTCCTACAATGAGCAGTTCTTC.

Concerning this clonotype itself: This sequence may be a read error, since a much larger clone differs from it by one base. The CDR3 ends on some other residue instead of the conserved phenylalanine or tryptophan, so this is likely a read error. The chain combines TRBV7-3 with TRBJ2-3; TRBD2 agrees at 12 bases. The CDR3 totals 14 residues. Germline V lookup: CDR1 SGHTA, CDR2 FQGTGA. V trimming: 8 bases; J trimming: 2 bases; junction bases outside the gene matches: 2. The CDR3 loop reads CASGTSGPTDTQYS. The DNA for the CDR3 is TGTGCCAGCGGGACTAGCGGGCCCACAGATACGCAGTATTCT.

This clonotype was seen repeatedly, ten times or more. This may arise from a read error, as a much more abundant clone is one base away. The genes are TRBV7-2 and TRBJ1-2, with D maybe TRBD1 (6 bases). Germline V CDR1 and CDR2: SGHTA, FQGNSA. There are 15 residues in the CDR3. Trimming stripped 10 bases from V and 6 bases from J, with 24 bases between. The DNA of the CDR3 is TGTGCCAACATCCGTCCGGGACATCGAGGCCATGGCTACACCTTC. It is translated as CANIRPGHRGHGYTF.

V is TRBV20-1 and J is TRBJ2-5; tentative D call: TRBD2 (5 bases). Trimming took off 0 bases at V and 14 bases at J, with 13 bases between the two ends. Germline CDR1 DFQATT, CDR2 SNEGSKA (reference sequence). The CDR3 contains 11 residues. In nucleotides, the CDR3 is TGCAGTGCTAGAGAGGAAGACTATTTTTACTTC. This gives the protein CSAREEDYFYF.

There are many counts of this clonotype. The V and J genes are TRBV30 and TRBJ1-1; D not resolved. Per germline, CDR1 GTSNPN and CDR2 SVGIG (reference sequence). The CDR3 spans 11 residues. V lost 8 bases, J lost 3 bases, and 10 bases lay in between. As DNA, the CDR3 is TGTGCCGGGGAGGTGGACACTGAAGCTTTCTTT. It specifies CAGEVDTEAFF. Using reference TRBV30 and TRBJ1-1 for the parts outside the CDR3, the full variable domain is SQTIHQWPATLVQPVGSPLSLECTVEGTSNPNLYWYRQAAGRGLQLLFYSVGIGQISSEVPQNLSASRPQDRQFILSSKKLLLSDSGFYLCAGEVDTEAFFGQGTRLTVV.

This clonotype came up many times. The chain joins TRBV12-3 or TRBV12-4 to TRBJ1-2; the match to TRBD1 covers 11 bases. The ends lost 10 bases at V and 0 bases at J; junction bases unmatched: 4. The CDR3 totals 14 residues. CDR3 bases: TGTGCCACCGGACAGGGGGCAACTAACTATGGCTACACCTTC. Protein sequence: CATGQGATNYGYTF.

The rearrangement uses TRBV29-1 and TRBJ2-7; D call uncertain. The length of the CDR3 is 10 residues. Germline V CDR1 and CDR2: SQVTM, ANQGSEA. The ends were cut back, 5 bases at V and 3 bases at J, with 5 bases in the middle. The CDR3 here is CSVSDYEQYF. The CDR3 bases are TGCAGCGTTTCGGACTACGAGCAGTACTTC.

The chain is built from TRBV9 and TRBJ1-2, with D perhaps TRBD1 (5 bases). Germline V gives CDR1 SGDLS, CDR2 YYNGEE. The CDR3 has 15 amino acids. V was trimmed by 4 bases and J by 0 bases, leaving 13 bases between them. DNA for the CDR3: TGTGCCAGCAGCCCACGAAGGGGAGCTAACTATGGCTACACCTTC. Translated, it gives CASSPRRGANYGYTF. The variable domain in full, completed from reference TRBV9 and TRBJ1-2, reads DSGVTQTPKHLITATGQRVTLRCSPRSGDLSVYWYQQSLDQGLQFLIQYYNGEERAKGNILERFSAQQFPDLHSELNLSSLELGDSALYFCASSPRRGANYGYTFGSGTRLTVV.

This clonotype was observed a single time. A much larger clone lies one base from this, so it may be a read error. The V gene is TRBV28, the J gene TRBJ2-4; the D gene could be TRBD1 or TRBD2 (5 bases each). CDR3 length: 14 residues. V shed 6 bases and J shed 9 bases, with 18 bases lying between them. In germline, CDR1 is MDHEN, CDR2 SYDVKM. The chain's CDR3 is CASSGGGVYVIQYF. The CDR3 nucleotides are TGTGCCAGCAGCGGTGGGGGTGTTTATGTCATTCAGTACTTC. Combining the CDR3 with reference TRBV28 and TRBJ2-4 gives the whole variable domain DVKVTQSSRYLVKRTGEKVFLECVQDMDHENMFWYRQDPGLGLRLIYFSYDVKMKEKGDIPEGYSVSREKKERFSLILESASTNQTSMYLCASSGGGVYVIQYFGAGTRLSVL.

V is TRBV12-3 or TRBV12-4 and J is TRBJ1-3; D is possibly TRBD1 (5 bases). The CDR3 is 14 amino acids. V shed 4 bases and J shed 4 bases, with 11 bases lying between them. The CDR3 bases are TGTGCCAGCAGTTCCGGACACCCAGGAAACACCATATATTTT. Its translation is CASSSGHPGNTIYF.

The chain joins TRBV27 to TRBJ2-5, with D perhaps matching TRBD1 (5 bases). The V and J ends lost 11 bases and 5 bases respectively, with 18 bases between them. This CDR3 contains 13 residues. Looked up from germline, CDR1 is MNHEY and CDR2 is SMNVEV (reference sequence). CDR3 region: CAAGKGAGETQYF. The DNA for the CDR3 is TGTGCCGCCGGAAAAGGGGCAGGGGAGACCCAGTACTTC.

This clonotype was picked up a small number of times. CDR3 region: CASSLARGEKLFF. CDR3 nucleotides: TGTGCCAGCAGCTTAGCCCGGGGTGAAAAACTGTTTTTT. This sequence joins TRBV7-2 and TRBJ1-4; D is unresolved. V lost 0 bases and J lost 7, with 6 bases in between. This CDR3 is built from 13 residues. In germline, CDR1 is SGHTA, CDR2 FQGNSA.

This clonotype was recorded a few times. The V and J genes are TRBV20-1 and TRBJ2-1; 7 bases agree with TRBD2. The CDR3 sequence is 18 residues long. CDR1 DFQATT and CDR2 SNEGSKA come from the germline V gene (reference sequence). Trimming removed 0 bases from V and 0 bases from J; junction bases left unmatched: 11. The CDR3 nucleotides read TGCAGTGCTAGAGATCGGTTTAGCGGGTCAAGCTCCTACAATGAGCAGTTCTTC. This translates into CSARDRFSGSSSYNEQFF.

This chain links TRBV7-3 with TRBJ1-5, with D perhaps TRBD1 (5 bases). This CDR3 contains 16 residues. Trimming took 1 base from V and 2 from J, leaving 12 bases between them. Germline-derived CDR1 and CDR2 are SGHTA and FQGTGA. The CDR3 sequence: CASSLKEGFCNQPQHF. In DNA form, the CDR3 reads TGTGCCAGCAGCTTAAAAGAGGGGTTCTGCAATCAGCCCCAGCATTTT.

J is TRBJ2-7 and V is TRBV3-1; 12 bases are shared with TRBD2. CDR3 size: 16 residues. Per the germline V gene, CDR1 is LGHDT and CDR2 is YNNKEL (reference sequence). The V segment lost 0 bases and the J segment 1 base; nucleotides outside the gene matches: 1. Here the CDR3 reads CASSQDGLAGSYEQYF. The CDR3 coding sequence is TGTGCCAGCAGCCAAGATGGACTAGCGGGATCCTACGAGCAGTACTTC.

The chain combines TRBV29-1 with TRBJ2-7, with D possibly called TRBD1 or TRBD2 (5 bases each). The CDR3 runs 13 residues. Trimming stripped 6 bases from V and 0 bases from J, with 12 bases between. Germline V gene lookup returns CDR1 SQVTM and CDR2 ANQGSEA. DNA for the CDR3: TGCAGCGTCATGGGACGTTCCTCCTACGAGCAGTACTTC. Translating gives CSVMGRSSYEQYF.

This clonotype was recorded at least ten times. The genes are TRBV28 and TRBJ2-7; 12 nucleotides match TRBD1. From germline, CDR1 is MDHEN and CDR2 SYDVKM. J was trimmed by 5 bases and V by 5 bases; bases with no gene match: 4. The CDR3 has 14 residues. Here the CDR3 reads CASSPGTGGHEQYF. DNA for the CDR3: TGTGCCAGCAGTCCCGGGACAGGGGGCCACGAGCAGTACTTC.

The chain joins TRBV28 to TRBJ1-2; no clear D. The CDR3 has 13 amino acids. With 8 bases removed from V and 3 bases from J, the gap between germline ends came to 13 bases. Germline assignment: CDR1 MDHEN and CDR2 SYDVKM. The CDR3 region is CASEGFNDYGYTF. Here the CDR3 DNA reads TGTGCCAGCGAGGGATTCAATGACTATGGCTACACCTTC.

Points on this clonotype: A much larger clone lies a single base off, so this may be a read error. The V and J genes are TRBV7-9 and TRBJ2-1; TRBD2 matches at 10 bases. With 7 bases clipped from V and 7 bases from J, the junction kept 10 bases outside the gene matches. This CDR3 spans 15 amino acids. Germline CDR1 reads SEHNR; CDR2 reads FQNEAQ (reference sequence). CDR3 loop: CASNLAGGAGNEQFF. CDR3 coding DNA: TGTGCCAGCAATTTAGCGGGAGGCGCGGGGAATGAGCAGTTCTTC.